A single sample gave rise to the 20 T cell receptor beta chains below, sequenced in a study of molecular identifiers for immune sequencing clone quantification. One entry per CDR3 protein, called by TCRdb with MiXCR from the PCR reads. The top ten clones hold 0.65% to 0.95% of a sample with 400,000 to 600,000 distinct CDR3 sequences, about 22% of them seen once. The sample consisted of naive CD8+ T cells from blood, with Jurkat cell RNA spiked in. The subset was: FACS-sorted CD8+CD4-CCR7+CD45RA+ naive T cells. The receptors stem from a human donor in good health. Some libraries in this study had Jurkat cell RNA spiked in.

With regard to this clonotype: This sequence may be a read error, since a much larger clone differs from it by one base. The rearrangement uses TRBV20-1 and TRBJ2-7, with D hard to call. Germline V gene sequence: CDR1 DFQATT, CDR2 SNEGSKA (reference sequence). The CDR3 is 15 residues long. The CDR3 coding sequence is TGCAGTGCTAGAGATCAGCTGGGATCCGGCTACGAGCAGCACTTC. It specifies CSARDQLGSGYEQHF.

This clonotype was seen many times. The chain recombines TRBV12-3 or TRBV12-4 with TRBJ1-1; D gene uncertain. The CDR3 length is 14 residues. Trimming removed 4 bases from V and 0 bases from J, with 9 bases in between. CDR3 loop: CASSSPLLNTEAFF. CDR3 sequence (DNA): TGTGCCAGCAGTTCCCCGCTCCTGAACACTGAAGCTTTCTTT.

With respect to this clonotype: Sequence at one end of the junction differs from germline and may be a read error. The chain joins TRBV9 to TRBJ2-5, with D tentatively TRBD2 (5 bases). Germline loops: CDR1 SGDLS, CDR2 YYNGEE. This CDR3 contains 14 residues. The DNA for the CDR3 is TGTGTCAGCAGCCCTCCGGGGTCCCAAGAGACCCAGTACTTC. Residues: CVSSPPGSQETQYF.

The CDR3 is CAISELSGGTGNIQYF. CDR3 DNA sequence: TGTGCCATCAGTGAGCTTAGCGGGGGGACGGGGAACATTCAGTACTTC. The V gene is TRBV10-3, the J gene TRBJ2-4, with 10 bases lining up with TRBD2. From germline, CDR1 is ENHRY and CDR2 SYGVKD. This CDR3 contains 16 residues. V trimming: 2 bases; J trimming: 7 bases; junction bases outside the gene matches: 8.

This clonotype was observed many times. The V call is TRBV6-1, the J call TRBJ2-7, with TRBD1 matching 9 bases. The germline CDR1 and CDR2 sequences are MNHNS and SASEGT. J gave up 3 bases and V 11 bases, and 5 bases lay outside the gene matches. This CDR3 contains 12 residues. The CDR3 spells CAGLGQGYEQYF. The CDR3 coding sequence is TGTGCCGGCCTGGGACAGGGCTACGAGCAGTACTTC.

The rearrangement links TRBV5-1 to TRBJ2-7, with unresolved D. The CDR3 spans 11 residues. V was trimmed by 0 bases and J by 12 bases, leaving 10 bases between them. CDR1 and CDR2 from the germline V gene are SGHRS and YFSETQ. The CDR3 loop is CASSLGAFRYF. The CDR3, as DNA: TGCGCCAGCAGCTTGGGGGCGTTCCGGTACTTC.

This clonotype has ten or more counts. V and J are TRBV5-4 and TRBJ2-5; D uncertain. The germline V gene encodes CDR1 SGHNT and CDR2 YYREEE (reference sequence). V shed 4 bases and J shed 7 bases, with 8 bases lying between them. The CDR3 is made up of 11 amino acids. The chain's CDR3 is CASSNRTTQYF. The CDR3 nucleotides are TGTGCCAGCAGCAACCGCACGACCCAGTACTTC.

A word on this clonotype: Relative to the germline gene, one junction end is altered; a read error may explain this. The chain joins TRBV20-1 to TRBJ2-2; maybe TRBD2 (5 bases). Germline V gene sequence: CDR1 DFQATT, CDR2 SNEGSKA (reference sequence). The CDR3 length is 14 residues. The CDR3 spells CSAEPRSVAGEPFF. The CDR3, as DNA: TGCAGTGCTGAACCCCGTAGCGTGGCCGGGGAGCCGTTTTTT.

There are a few counts of this clonotype. The rearrangement joins TRBV6-1 to TRBJ1-5, with D possibly matching TRBD1 (6 bases). Deletions cut 1 base from V and 6 bases from J, with 13 bases between. There are 15 residues in the CDR3. Germline V gene lookup returns CDR1 MNHNS and CDR2 SASEGT. In DNA, the CDR3 is TGTGCCAGCAGTGAAGTCAGGGGCGAGACTCAGCCCCAGCATTTT. Residues: CASSEVRGETQPQHF.

This clonotype was detected once. Just one base apart from a much larger clone, this may be a read error. A read error is likely, as this CDR3 ends without the conserved phenylalanine or tryptophan. The CDR3 coding sequence is TGTGCCAGCAGTTGGACAGCGTTCTCTGAAGCTTTCTCT. Translated, it gives CASSWTAFSEAFS. The rearrangement links TRBV5-3 to TRBJ1-1, with a tentative D call TRBD1 (6 bases). TRBV5-3 is annotated as an ORF whose role is uncertain. The V gene lost 8 bases and the J gene lost 6 bases, with 17 bases spanning the gap. CDR3 size: 13 residues.

This clonotype has ten or more counts. The CDR3 DNA follows: TGTGCCAGCAGCACCGGATCGGGACACTTCGTCGAGCAGTACTTC. This gives the protein CASSTGSGHFVEQYF. The rearrangement links TRBV7-9 to TRBJ2-7, with D maybe TRBD1 (6 bases). CDR1 is SEHNR, CDR2 FQNEAQ, per germline (reference sequence). V shed 5 bases and J shed 6 bases, with 20 bases lying between them. CDR3 length equals 15 residues.

There are a few counts of this clonotype. The chain uses TRBV12-3 or TRBV12-4 and TRBJ1-2, with no clear D. This CDR3 has 13 residues. The V and J ends lost 4 bases and 4 bases respectively, with 10 bases between them. The CDR3 spells CASSWPSFYGYTF. In DNA form, the CDR3 reads TGTGCCAGCAGTTGGCCGAGTTTCTATGGCTACACCTTC.

There are a few counts of this clonotype. This chain joins TRBV12-3 or TRBV12-4 and TRBJ2-2; no clear D. Trimming pared 10 bases from V and 4 bases from J, leaving 13 bases between. The CDR3 totals 13 residues. This CDR3 reads CAIPARGTGELFF. The CDR3 DNA sequence: TGTGCCATCCCCGCGCGTGGCACCGGGGAGCTGTTTTTT.

Ten or more counts support this clonotype. This chain joins TRBV11-1 and TRBJ2-7; perhaps D is TRBD1 or TRBD2 (5 bases each). The CDR3 consists of 14 residues. V was clipped by 5 bases and J by 5 bases, with 16 bases between them. CDR1 is SGHAT and CDR2 is FQDESV in the germline V gene (reference sequence). This CDR3 is CASSEGLVENEQYF. CDR3 coding DNA: TGTGCCAGCAGCGAGGGGCTGGTCGAGAACGAGCAGTACTTC. The complete variable domain, with remaining parts taken from reference TRBV11-1 and TRBJ2-7, reads EAEVAQSPRYKITEKSQAVAFWCDPISGHATLYWYRQILGQGPELLVQFQDESVVDDSQLPKDRFSAERLKGVDSTLKIQPAELGDSAMYLCASSEGLVENEQYFGPGTRLTVT.

This clonotype has ten or more counts. The chain has TRBV12-3 or TRBV12-4 and TRBJ2-3; 12 bases map to TRBD2. The CDR3 runs to 16 residues. V lost 5 bases to trimming and J lost 8 bases; unmatched junction nucleotides: 11. CDR3 protein: CASSASGRAGGGTQYF. CDR3 nucleotide sequence: TGTGCCAGCAGTGCTAGCGGGAGGGCCGGAGGAGGTACGCAGTATTTT.

This clonotype was detected many times. The DNA of the CDR3 is TGCAGTGCTAGAGCCCCGGGCAATCAGCCCCAGCATTTT. As protein: CSARAPGNQPQHF. The chain carries TRBV20-1 and TRBJ1-5; D ambiguous. CDR1 DFQATT and CDR2 SNEGSKA come from the germline V gene (reference sequence). V was pared by 1 base and J by 2 bases, with 6 bases between. The CDR3 has 13 amino acids.

This clonotype was seen more than once but under ten times. The J gene is TRBJ2-7, the V gene TRBV4-2, with 11 nucleotides matching TRBD2. Germline V lookup: CDR1 LGHNA, CDR2 YNFKEQ. Unmatched junction bases numbered 8, after V lost 1 base and J lost 3 bases. The CDR3 sequence is 17 residues long. CDR3 nucleotides: TGTGCCAGCAGCCAAGCGGTAGCGGGAGGGCCCCTCTACGAGCAGTACTTC. Its protein product is CASSQAVAGGPLYEQYF.

At least ten counts were recorded for this clonotype. The chain employs TRBV27 and TRBJ2-3, with a tentative D call TRBD1 (5 bases). Trimming removed 6 bases from V and 1 base from J, with 11 bases in between. Per the germline V gene, CDR1 is MNHEY and CDR2 is SMNVEV (reference sequence). This CDR3 is built from 14 residues. CDR3 in amino acids: CASRSGSGTDTQYF. As DNA, the CDR3 is TGTGCCAGCAGATCAGGGTCGGGCACAGATACGCAGTATTTT.

This chain uses TRBV7-9 with TRBJ1-1; TRBD1 is a possible D gene (5 bases). The CDR3 consists of 15 residues. Between the trimmed V and J ends, which lost 2 bases and 2 bases, there was a span of 12 bases. The germline CDR1 and CDR2 sequences are SEHNR and FQNEAQ (reference sequence). The CDR3 sequence: CASSLNVGHNTEAFF. The CDR3 DNA reads as TGTGCCAGCAGCTTAAATGTGGGGCATAACACTGAAGCTTTCTTT.

There are a few counts of this clonotype. The chain joins TRBV5-5 to TRBJ1-6; no clear D. CDR1 SGHKS and CDR2 YYEKEE come from the germline V gene (reference sequence). This CDR3 comprises 13 residues. The germline V and J ends were trimmed by 4 bases and 8 bases, with 10 bases remaining between them. CDR3 sequence reads: CASSAGSHSPLHF. As DNA, the CDR3 is TGTGCCAGCAGCGCGGGGAGTCATTCACCCCTCCACTTT.